Shown below are 9 T cell receptor beta chains from a single sample sequenced in a study of T cell responses to AZD1222 COVID-19 vaccine. Some clones are missing from TCRdb's copy, which holds only in-frame ones; the method was immunoSEQ multiplex PCR. The repertoire holds about 110,000 clones, nearly 90% seen once, with less than 2.5% in the top ten. Sequenced here: peripheral blood, sampled 28 days after the second AZD1222 dose. The source of these receptors is an adult who received the AZD1222 COVID-19 vaccine.

The chain combines TRBV2 with TRBJ1-6, with a tentative D call TRBD1 (5 bases). Germline V gene data show CDR1 as SNHLY and CDR2 as FYNNEI. This CDR3 is 15 amino acids long. Trimming left V 7 bases short and J 5 bases short, with 15 bases between. CDR3: CASTLYQQDNSPLHF. CDR3 bases: TGTGCCAGCACATTGTACCAACAGGATAATTCACCCCTCCACTTT.

This clone showed up just once. V and J are TRBV5-1 and TRBJ1-2; D perhaps matches TRBD1 (6 bases). Trimming took 2 bases from V and 3 from J, leaving 11 bases between them. The CDR3 runs to 14 residues. CDR1 is SGHRS and CDR2 is YFSETQ in the germline V gene. This CDR3 is CASSFGGADYGYTF. The DNA for the CDR3 is TGCGCCAGCAGCTTCGGGGGGGCAGACTATGGCTACACCTTC.

The V call is TRBV18, the J call TRBJ1-2; D unresolved. Trimming stripped 1 base from V and 1 base from J, with 10 bases between. Germline-derived CDR1 and CDR2 are KGHSH and LQKENI. The CDR3 spans 15 residues. The CDR3 DNA reads TGTGCCAGCTCACCACAGGCCTCCGATAACTATGGCTACACCTTC. This gives the protein CASSPQASDNYGYTF. Full variable domain (missing parts from reference TRBV18 and TRBJ1-2): NAGVMQNPRHLVRRRGQEARLRCSPMKGHSHVYWYRQLPEEGLKFMVYLQKENIIDESGMPKERFSAEFPKEGPSILRIQQVVRGDSAAYFCASSPQASDNYGYTFGSGTRLTVV.

J is TRBJ2-1 and V is TRBV4-2, with 7 bases lining up with TRBD1. The CDR3 totals 16 residues. Per germline, CDR1 LGHNA and CDR2 YNFKEQ. J gave up 5 bases and V 2 bases, and 9 bases lay outside the gene matches. The CDR3 reads CASSQYQGESNNEQFF. The CDR3 region has the DNA TGTGCCAGCAGCCAATATCAGGGGGAGTCCAACAATGAGCAGTTCTTC.

This clone has a single count. The rearrangement uses TRBV9 and TRBJ2-2, with 10 bases identical to TRBD2. CDR1 is SGDLS and CDR2 is YYNGEE in the germline V gene. The CDR3 is made up of 14 amino acids. The junction had 2 bases not matched to a gene; V was cut back by 6 bases and J by 3 bases. CDR3 in amino acids: CASKGLADTGELFF. The CDR3 DNA reads TGTGCCAGCAAAGGACTAGCGGACACCGGGGAGCTGTTTTTT.

The V call is TRBV19, the J call TRBJ1-5, with a tentative D call TRBD1 (6 bases). Germline V gene sequence: CDR1 LNHDA, CDR2 SQIVND (reference sequence). CDR3 length: 16 amino acids. V lost 6 bases to trimming and J lost 4 bases, with 19 bases between them. In DNA, the CDR3 is TGTGCCAGTAGCCCATCCAGGGGCCTCCGGAATCAGCCCCAGCATTTT. Amino acids: CASSPSRGLRNQPQHF.

The rearrangement joins TRBV28 to TRBJ1-2, with 7 bases matching TRBD1. Germline V gene data show CDR1 as MDHEN and CDR2 as SYDVKM. The V and J ends lost 6 bases and 8 bases, in that order; junction bases with no gene match: 6. This CDR3 region has 12 residues. The CDR3 region is CASSRQGLGYTF. As DNA, the CDR3 is TGTGCCAGCAGCAGACAGGGTCTCGGCTACACCTTC.

The V and J genes are TRBV4-3 and TRBJ2-1; D unclear. The CDR3 length is 17 residues. The V end lost 0 bases, the J end lost 3 bases, and 15 bases lay between the germline ends. Germline-derived CDR1 and CDR2 are LGHNA and YSLEER. The CDR3 spells CASSQDGGGDFYNEQFF. Written as DNA, the CDR3 is TGCGCCAGCAGCCAAGATGGTGGCGGAGACTTCTACAATGAGCAGTTCTTC.

The rearrangement joins TRBV5-1 to TRBJ2-1; D call uncertain. Trimming cost V 4 bases and J 4 bases, with 3 bases left between them. This CDR3 has 11 residues. The germline V gene encodes CDR1 SGHRS and CDR2 YFSETQ. The CDR3 reads CASSQYNEQFF. The CDR3 region has the DNA TGCGCCAGCAGCCAGTACAATGAGCAGTTCTTC.